The clone carrying this TCR beta chain was recorded many times. CDR3 length equals 15 residues. Per germline, CDR1 MDHEN and CDR2 SYDVKM. The trim removed 6 bases at V and 5 bases at J, leaving 8 bases unmatched. The data derive from a study of identical twins. A single record per CDR3 protein comes from TCRdb applying MiXCR to the 5' RACE reads. This table holds 640,000 or so distinct CDR3 sequences, around 5.7% found once. The chain couples TRBV28 to TRBJ2-7; 12 bases align to TRBD2. The source of this sequence is a man aged 18-30 years in good health. The sample was naive T cells sorted from blood. The CDR3 coding sequence is TGTGCCAGCAGCCTTCGGACTAGCGGGAAGAACGAGCAGTACTTC. Translating it yields CASSLRTSGKNEQYF.